The rows below give T cell receptor beta chains drawn from one sample of a study of blood T cell repertoires in COVID-19. Here immunoSEQ multiplex PCR was the method, and the copy in TCRdb shows in-frame clones only, minus some. The sample includes a few hundred thousand clones, around 80% seen only once; the top ten take roughly a tenth. Sequenced input: peripheral blood. All receptors come from an elderly woman with COVID-19, enrolled during active disease. Each CDR3 is given with its conserved first and last residue. A D gene is named only where the DNA matches it firmly. Some rows have no size entry. The others give once, few or many, or a class for an expanded clone.

TRBD2,TRBJ2-1,TRBV30,-,TGTGCCTGGATAGACCAGCGGGGCAACAATGAGCAGTTCTTC,CAWIDQRGNNEQFF
-,TRBJ1-1,TRBV18,-,TGTGCCAGCTCAACATACCCGGCAGGGACTGAAGCTTTCTTT,CASSTYPAGTEAFF
TRBD1,TRBJ1-6,TRBV3-1/TRBV3-2,few,TGTGCCAGCAGCCAAGCACCGACAGGGGTTGCACCCCTCCACTTT,CASSQAPTGVAPLHF
-,TRBJ1-3,TRBV11-2,-,TGTGCCAGCAGCGACTCCGGGAGGGGAAACACCATATATTTT,CASSDSGRGNTIYF
-,TRBJ2-7,TRBV6-2/TRBV6-3,-,TGTGCCAGCAGTCAGGGGGGCGAGCAGTACTTC,CASSQGGEQYF
TRBD1,TRBJ2-4,TRBV6-5,-,TGTGCCAGCAGTTCGGGACAGGGCCCCTCTATTCAGTACTTC,CASSSGQGPSIQYF
-,TRBJ1-1,TRBV28,once,TGTGCCAGCAGAAGGAGCACTGAAGCTTTCTTT,CASRRSTEAFF
-,TRBJ2-3,TRBV5-1,-,TGCGCCAGCAGCTTGGTCGGCGGGTCCACAGATACGCAGTATTTT,CASSLVGGSTDTQYF
-,TRBJ1-2,TRBV9,-,TGTGCCAGCAGCGCCCGACAGGTATTGGATGGCTACACCTTC,CASSARQVLDGYTF
TRBD2,TRBJ2-5,TRBV5-1,-,TGCGCCAGCAGCTTCACAGGGACTAGTCTAGAGACCCAGTACTTC,CASSFTGTSLETQYF
TRBD1,TRBJ1-2,TRBV19,-,TGTGCCAGTAGTCGACAGGGAGAGTACTATGGCTACACCTTC,CASSRQGEYYGYTF
-,TRBJ2-3,TRBV7-2,-,TGTGCCAGCAGCCCGGGTATTGCGCAGTATTTT,CASSPGIAQYF
-,TRBJ1-1,TRBV7-2,-,TGTGCCAGCAGCTTTAGACAGACCGAGGACACTGAAGCTTTCTTT,CASSFRQTEDTEAFF
-,TRBJ1-6,TRBV2,-,TGTGCCAGCAGTCTTGATGGGCATAATTCACCCCTCCACTTT,CASSLDGHNSPLHF
TRBD1,TRBJ1-2,TRBV7-9,-,TGTGCCAGCAGCTTGGGGACAGGGATGGGAGGCTACACCTTC,CASSLGTGMGGYTF
TRBD1,TRBJ1-2,TRBV7-3,-,TGTGCCAGCAGCTTAGGTTCGGGCCGAGCCGGGACAGGGGAGAACTATGGCTACACCTTC,CASSLGSGRAGTGENYGYTF
-,TRBJ2-1,TRBV19,-,TGTGCCAGTAACAGGGGGACTCAAGCGGGGCACAATGAGCAGTTCTTC,CASNRGTQAGHNEQFF
-,TRBJ1-3,TRBV7-2,-,TGTGCCAGCAGCTTAGGAATGGCAGACTCTGGAAACACCATATATTTT,CASSLGMADSGNTIYF
-,TRBJ1-1,TRBV15,-,TGTGCCACCAGCGCATCCAGGAACACTGAAGCTTTCTTT,CATSASRNTEAFF
-,TRBJ1-5,TRBV27,-,TGTGCCAGCAGTTTAAATTCGGGTCAGCCCCAGCATTTT,CASSLNSGQPQHF
TRBD1,TRBJ2-6,TRBV19,-,TGTGCCAGTAGTATAGGAGGGGGCCCTGGGGCCAACGTCCTGACTTTC,CASSIGGGPGANVLTF
-,TRBJ1-2,TRBV18,-,TGTGCCAGCTCACCCCAGGGGTTGGGTGGCTACACCTTC,CASSPQGLGGYTF
-,TRBJ1-1,TRBV6-5,-,TGTGCCAGCGGTACTACTGAAGCTTTCTTT,CASGTTEAFF
-,TRBJ1-4,TRBV28,-,TGTGCCAGCAGGCGCCAGGGGAGCGATGAAAAACTGTTTTTT,CASRRQGSDEKLFF
-,TRBJ1-4,TRBV28,-,TGTGCCAGCAGGGACAGTAATAATGAAAAACTGTTTTTT,CASRDSNNEKLFF
TRBD1,TRBJ2-1,TRBV27,once,TGTGCCACCCGCCGGGACAGGGAATACAATGAGCAGTTCTTC,CATRRDREYNEQFF
-,TRBJ1-5,TRBV28,once,TGTGCCAGCAGTACGTGGGCTCAGCCCCAGCATTTT,CASSTWAQPQHF
-,TRBJ2-4,TRBV10-1,few,TGCGCCAGCAGTCCTCCAGGGGGGTACATTCAGTACTTC,CASSPPGGYIQYF
-,TRBJ2-2,TRBV14,-,TGTGCCAGCAGCCAGAGCGCCGCGAACACCGGGGAGCTGTTTTTT,CASSQSAANTGELFF
TRBD1,TRBJ1-3,TRBV3-1/TRBV3-2,-,TGTGCCAGCAGCCTAGCGGGGACAGCGCGAAATGGAAACACCATATATTTT,CASSLAGTARNGNTIYF
-,TRBJ1-2,TRBV5-1,-,TGCGCCAGCAGCTTGGTTTCCCCACAGCTCTATGGCTACACCTTC,CASSLVSPQLYGYTF
TRBD1,TRBJ1-1,TRBV5-1,-,TGCGCCAGCACCACGACAGGGAGCCCCTGGAACACTGAAGCTTTCTTT,CASTTTGSPWNTEAFF
-,TRBJ2-2,TRBV25-1,-,TGTGCCAGCAGTCTGGCAGGGGTGGGTCACTGGGAGCTGTTTTTT,CASSLAGVGHWELFF
-,TRBJ1-5,TRBV28,-,TGTGCCAGCAGTTCTCCGAATCAGCCCCAGCATTTT,CASSSPNQPQHF
-,TRBJ1-1,TRBV29-1,once,TGCAGCGTTGGTCCCGGGAACACTGAAGCTTTCTTT,CSVGPGNTEAFF
-,TRBJ1-1,TRBV15,-,TGTGCCACCAGCAGGTTTCTCGGGATTAACACTGAAGCTTTCTTT,CATSRFLGINTEAFF
-,TRBJ2-1,TRBV6-5,-,TGTGCCAGGTCTAAAGCGGACAATGAGCAGTTCTTC,CARSKADNEQFF
-,TRBJ2-3,TRBV11-2,-,TGTGCCAGCAGCTTACCTCGGACAAAAGATACGCAGTATTTT,CASSLPRTKDTQYF
TRBD1,TRBJ1-5,TRBV5-8,-,TGTGCCAGCAGCTTGGTAGACAGGGCTCAGCCCCAGCATTTT,CASSLVDRAQPQHF
-,TRBJ1-4,TRBV10-3,once,TGTGCCATCAGTGAGCGGGGTAGTTCGGGAAAACTGTTTTTT,CAISERGSSGKLFF
-,TRBJ1-2,TRBV20-1,-,TGCAGTGCTAGTAACCAGGGGACCTATGGCTACACCTTC,CSASNQGTYGYTF
-,TRBJ1-6,TRBV6-1,few,TGTGCCAGCAGTGAAGCGGAGGGGAGCTCCTATAATTCACCCCTCCACTTT,CASSEAEGSSYNSPLHF
-,TRBJ1-2,TRBV3-1/TRBV3-2,-,TGTGCCAGCAGCCAAGGATTCCCAACACGTGGCTATGGCTACACCTTC,CASSQGFPTRGYGYTF
-,TRBJ1-5,TRBV19,-,TGTGCCAGTAGTATAGATTCCAGATCAGGACAGCCCCAGCATTTT,CASSIDSRSGQPQHF
TRBD1,TRBJ1-2,TRBV6-5,-,TGTGCCAGCAGCAGGGGACAGAGATATGGCTACACCTTC,CASSRGQRYGYTF
-,TRBJ2-5,TRBV7-9,few,TGTGCCAGCAGCTTAGCGGGGTGGAGGTCCCGGGACCAAGAGACCCAGTACTTC,CASSLAGWRSRDQETQYF
TRBD1,TRBJ1-3,TRBV25-1,-,TGTGCCAGCATCGGGCAGGGGGCAAACACCATATATTTT,CASIGQGANTIYF
-,TRBJ1-4,TRBV2,-,TGTGCCAGCAGTGATTCCCGGGTGGGGGCTGAAAAACTGTTTTTT,CASSDSRVGAEKLFF
-,TRBJ1-2,TRBV18,once,TGTGCCAGCTCAGGAGGCGTTGGGCATAACTATGGCTACACCTTC,CASSGGVGHNYGYTF
TRBD1,TRBJ2-5,TRBV9,-,TGTGCCAGCAGCGGGTCCGGAGACAGGGTTCCGGAGACCCAGTACTTC,CASSGSGDRVPETQYF
TRBD1,TRBJ2-1,TRBV24-1,-,TGTGCCACCAGTGATTCTTCCGGGACAGGGACCTACAATGAGCAGTTCTTC,CATSDSSGTGTYNEQFF
-,TRBJ1-1,TRBV15,-,TGTGCCACCAGCAACGACTGGGGGGTTATGAACACTGAAGCTTTCTTT,CATSNDWGVMNTEAFF
-,TRBJ1-1,TRBV12-3/TRBV12-4,-,TGTGCCAGCAGTCCGGGGGGGAACACTGAAGCTTTCTTT,CASSPGGNTEAFF
-,TRBJ1-1,TRBV27,-,TGTGCCAGCACCCCAAGGGGTACAGGGATTAACACTGAAGCTTTCTTT,CASTPRGTGINTEAFF
TRBD2,TRBJ2-3,TRBV30,-,TGTGCCTGGAGACCGACAGTAAAGAAAGCGGGAGCTAGCACAGATACGCAGTATTTT,CAWRPTVKKAGASTDTQYF
-,TRBJ1-2,TRBV3-1/TRBV3-2,-,TGTGCCAGCAGCCACCTAAGACTTGGCTACACCTTC,CASSHLRLGYTF
-,TRBJ2-7,TRBV6-5,-,TGTGCCAGCAGTAGGGAGAGTTCGGGCTCCTACGAGCAGTACTTC,CASSRESSGSYEQYF
TRBD1,TRBJ1-3,TRBV7-2,-,TGTGCCAGCAGCCGCGCAGGGGGCCGGTCTGGAAACACCATATATTTT,CASSRAGGRSGNTIYF
-,TRBJ1-2,TRBV5-5,-,TGTGCCAGCAGCTTGGATCTAGGAGGAGGCTACACCTTC,CASSLDLGGGYTF